The 8 T cell receptor beta chains listed next were all sequenced from one sample in a study of shared clonotypes between healthy human individuals. Repertoires were generated with immunoSEQ multiplex PCR, while TCRdb's copy carries only in-frame clones and drops some. The sample contains approximately 500,000 clones, about 79% of which appear only once. Sequencing input: PBMCs. The receptors originated from a woman aged 40 to 50 in good health. Some clones in this sample may be carry-over from other donors' samples.

The chain links TRBV27 to TRBJ2-7; TRBD2 aligns across 13 bases. This CDR3 contains 14 residues. Losses at the gene ends were 5 bases for V and 7 bases for J; bases not matched to a gene: 5. Looked up from germline, CDR1 is MNHEY and CDR2 is SMNVEV (reference sequence). The CDR3 coding sequence is TGTGCCAGCAGTCCATCGACTAGCGGGAGGGAGCAGTACTTC. Amino acids: CASSPSTSGREQYF.

This clone was picked up one time. V is TRBV2 and J is TRBJ1-2; D might be TRBD1 (6 bases). The CDR3 runs to 13 residues. CDR1 and CDR2 from the germline V gene are SNHLY and FYNNEI. The V end was cut by 11 bases, the J end by 0 bases, with 13 bases between. CDR3 DNA: TGTGCCGGACTAGGACAGACTAACTATGGCTACACCTTC. Its translation: CAGLGQTNYGYTF.

V usage is TRBV7-3 and J usage is TRBJ2-2; 16 nucleotides match TRBD2. V lost 4 bases, J lost 7 bases, and 3 bases stayed unmatched. This CDR3 is built from 16 residues. Germline V gene lookup returns CDR1 SGHTA and CDR2 FQGTGA. CDR3 sequence reads: CASSSGLAGGFGELFF. DNA of the CDR3: TGTGCCAGCAGCTCGGGACTAGCGGGAGGGTTCGGGGAGCTGTTTTTT.

V is TRBV11-2 and J is TRBJ2-2; tentative D call: TRBD1 (6 bases). Germline assignment: CDR1 SGHAT and CDR2 FQNNGV. V was clipped by 2 bases and J by 0 bases, with 7 bases between them. This CDR3 is built from 15 residues. CDR3 bases: TGTGCCAGCAGCTTACGGACAGCGAACACCGGGGAGCTGTTTTTT. Amino acids: CASSLRTANTGELFF.

V gene TRBV9 combines with J gene TRBJ1-2, with 10 bases that match TRBD1. Germline V lookup: CDR1 SGDLS, CDR2 YYNGEE. J lost 4 bases, V lost 0 bases, and 6 bases had no gene match. The CDR3 has 16 residues. The CDR3 coding sequence is TGTGCCAGCAGCGTAGCGGGACAGGGGTCCCGCTATGGCTACACCTTC. It codes for CASSVAGQGSRYGYTF.

The chain uses TRBV11-2 and TRBJ2-1; TRBD2 aligns across 9 bases. After removal of 3 bases from V and 8 bases from J, the junction contained 8 bases not matched to a gene. This CDR3 comprises 15 residues. Germline values: CDR1 SGHAT, CDR2 FQNNGV. CDR3: CASSFLLAGNDEQFF. In nucleotides, the CDR3 is TGTGCCAGCAGCTTTTTGCTAGCGGGAAACGATGAGCAGTTCTTC.

The CDR3, as DNA: TGTGCCAGCAGCCGGGCGTACAGCGGCACAGATACGCAGTATTTT. Amino acid sequence: CASSRAYSGTDTQYF. The chain combines TRBV5-4 with TRBJ2-3, with D uncertain. Germline V CDR1 and CDR2: SGHNT, YYREEE (reference sequence). This CDR3 contains 15 residues. V lost 4 bases and J 1 base, leaving 13 bases between the germline ends.

The chain is built from TRBV7-9 and TRBJ1-1; the match to TRBD1 covers 8 bases. The CDR3 length is 15 residues. Germline V gives CDR1 SEHNR, CDR2 FQNEAQ (reference sequence). The V gene end was trimmed by 5 bases and the J gene end by 3 bases; junction bases not matched to a gene: 8. The DNA for the CDR3 is TGTGCCAGCAGCAAACAGGGGGGAAGGGACACTGAAGCTTTCTTT. This translates into CASSKQGGRDTEAFF.